The 9 T cell receptor beta chains below come from one sample, sequenced in a study of regulatory T cells in long-lasting Graves disease (dated by TCRdb to the early 2020s). The time point tag for this specimen amounts to: persistent/refractory GD, antithyroid drugs over 5 years with positive TRAb. RNA was extracted from PBMCs in TRIzol for both TCR sequencing and RNA sequencing. Receptor libraries were prepared by multiplex PCR. The sequencer was an Illumina HiSeq 4000. To build TCR beta libraries, CDR3 regions were amplified by Arm-PCR using iRepertoire HTBI primers. The raw public reads went through TCRdb reprocessing: fastp at Q25, MiXCR clone calling, in-frame beta chains kept. Every CDR3 protein is listed once, alongside the most common genes and DNA of its rows. The sample table records approximately 350,000 distinct CDR3 sequences; roughly 25% of these occur just once. The leading ten clones occupy approximately 30% of the sample.

The source was peripheral blood mononuclear cells (PBMCs), collected when the disease was refractory, from a patient treated with antithyroid drugs. These receptor sequences come from a middle-aged woman with Graves disease. Donor details come from another sample of the same person, matched by shared clones.

Points on this clonotype: A much larger clone sits a single nucleotide away, making a read error possible. The chain is built from TRBV24-1 and TRBJ1-2; no reliable D call. The CDR3 runs 11 residues. Germline lookup yields CDR1 KGHDR and CDR2 SFDVKD. CDR3 residues: CAASSSYGYTF. CDR3 nucleotide sequence: TGTGCCGCCAGTTCGTCTTATGGCTACACCTTC.

This clonotype was recorded many times. The J gene is TRBJ2-7, the V gene TRBV29-1; TRBD1 aligns across 12 bases. The ends lost 4 bases at V and 0 bases at J; junction bases unmatched: 7. CDR3 length: 16 residues. Germline V gene data show CDR1 as SQVTM and CDR2 as ANQGSEA. The CDR3 nucleotides read TGCAGCGTTGGTGGGACAGGGGGCTCCAGCTCCTACGAGCAGTACTTC. Translated: CSVGGTGGSSSYEQYF.

At least ten counts were recorded for this clonotype. The chain uses TRBV27 and TRBJ2-7; D gene ambiguous. This CDR3 spans 12 amino acids. Germline CDR1 MNHEY, CDR2 SMNVEV (reference sequence). Trimming left V 0 bases short and J 5 bases short, with 5 bases between. CDR3 protein: CASSLSGHEQYF. CDR3 coding DNA: TGTGCCAGCAGTTTATCGGGCCACGAGCAGTACTTC.

V usage is TRBV5-1 and J usage is TRBJ2-5, with D unresolved. Germline V lookup: CDR1 SGHRS, CDR2 YFSETQ. CDR3 size: 12 residues. V was trimmed by 5 bases and J by 0 bases, leaving 5 bases between them. This CDR3 reads CASRQNQETQYF. The CDR3 nucleotides read TGCGCCAGCAGACAGAACCAAGAGACCCAGTACTTC.

The CDR3 is CASNVGFIGRTEAFF. CDR3 nucleotide sequence: TGTGCCAGCAATGTCGGGTTTATCGGTCGCACTGAAGCTTTCTTT. The chain is built from TRBV6-1 and TRBJ1-1; D is undetermined. CDR3 size: 15 residues. The V end was cut by 7 bases, the J end by 4 bases, with 19 bases between. Germline V gives CDR1 MNHNS, CDR2 SASEGT.

Many counts were recorded for this clonotype. The V and J genes are TRBV28 and TRBJ2-3; 9 nucleotides agree with TRBD2. V gave up 6 bases and J gave up 3 bases; unmatched junction bases: 4. CDR1 and CDR2 (germline): MDHEN, SYDVKM. The CDR3 loop spans 14 amino acids. CDR3 in DNA: TGTGCCAGCAGATCTAGCGGGATGACAGATACGCAGTATTTT. The encoded protein is CASRSSGMTDTQYF. The complete variable domain, with remaining parts taken from reference TRBV28 and TRBJ2-3, reads DVKVTQSSRYLVKRTGEKVFLECVQDMDHENMFWYRQDPGLGLRLIYFSYDVKMKEKGDIPEGYSVSREKKERFSLILESASTNQTSMYLCASRSSGMTDTQYFGPGTRLTVL.

The chain has TRBV19 and TRBJ1-5; TRBD1 aligns across 9 bases. In germline, CDR1 is LNHDA, CDR2 SQIVND (reference sequence). The length of the CDR3 is 15 residues. Trimming cost V 3 bases and J 3 bases; bases outside gene matches: 3. This CDR3 is CASSMDRGANQPQHF. For the CDR3, the DNA is TGTGCCAGTAGTATGGACAGGGGCGCCAATCAGCCCCAGCATTTT.

This clonotype occurred once. A junction end diverges from the germline sequence, so it may reflect a read error. This chain connects TRBV20-1 to TRBJ2-6; TRBD1 matches 7 bases. CDR1 DFQATT and CDR2 SNEGSKA come from the germline V gene (reference sequence). This CDR3 has 18 amino acids. This chain's CDR3 is CSAGEVRGLGSGANVLTF. The DNA for the CDR3 is TGCAGTGCTGGAGAAGTGAGGGGGCTTGGCTCTGGGGCCAACGTCCTGACTTTC.

This clonotype was observed a few times. A much larger clonotype is one base distant, so this may be a read error. This chain connects TRBV12-3 or TRBV12-4 to TRBJ2-7; 11 nucleotides line up with TRBD2. CDR3 size: 16 residues. Losses at the gene ends were 4 bases for V and 9 bases for J; bases not matched to a gene: 14. In nucleotides, the CDR3 is TGTGCCAGCAGTTCCCCACGACTAGCGGGACCCCACGGGCAGTACTTC. It codes for CASSSPRLAGPHGQYF.